This T cell receptor (beta chain) comes out of a study of cytomegalovirus exposure and HLA in healthy donors. About the research overall: The Caucasian-associated ancestry cluster held roughly 81% of more than 350 genotyped donors.

Findings of the study overall: Cytomegalovirus-associated status was assigned to 164 TCR beta chains.

Comment on this clone: As yet, its antigen is unknown.

Both 60 Vbeta primers and 13 Jbeta primers went into the PCR. Profiling relied on immunoSEQ multiplex PCR, and the TCRdb table lists in-frame clones only, not all of them. The profile covers 150,000 to 200,000 clones, with about 79% appearing a single time and roughly 6.7% taken by the ten largest. V was clipped by 6 bases and J by 7 bases; unmatched bases: 6. The CDR3 covers 13 residues. Per the germline V gene, CDR1 is MNHEY and CDR2 is SVGAGI. V is TRBV6-5 and J is TRBJ1-2; TRBD1 agrees at 9 bases. This receptor was identified in a man aged 45-65 years in good health and CMV-seropositive. The material sequenced was PBMCs. CDR3 DNA: TGTGCCAGCAGAGGACAGGGGAGGTCTGGCTACACCTTC. This gives the protein CASRGQGRSGYTF.